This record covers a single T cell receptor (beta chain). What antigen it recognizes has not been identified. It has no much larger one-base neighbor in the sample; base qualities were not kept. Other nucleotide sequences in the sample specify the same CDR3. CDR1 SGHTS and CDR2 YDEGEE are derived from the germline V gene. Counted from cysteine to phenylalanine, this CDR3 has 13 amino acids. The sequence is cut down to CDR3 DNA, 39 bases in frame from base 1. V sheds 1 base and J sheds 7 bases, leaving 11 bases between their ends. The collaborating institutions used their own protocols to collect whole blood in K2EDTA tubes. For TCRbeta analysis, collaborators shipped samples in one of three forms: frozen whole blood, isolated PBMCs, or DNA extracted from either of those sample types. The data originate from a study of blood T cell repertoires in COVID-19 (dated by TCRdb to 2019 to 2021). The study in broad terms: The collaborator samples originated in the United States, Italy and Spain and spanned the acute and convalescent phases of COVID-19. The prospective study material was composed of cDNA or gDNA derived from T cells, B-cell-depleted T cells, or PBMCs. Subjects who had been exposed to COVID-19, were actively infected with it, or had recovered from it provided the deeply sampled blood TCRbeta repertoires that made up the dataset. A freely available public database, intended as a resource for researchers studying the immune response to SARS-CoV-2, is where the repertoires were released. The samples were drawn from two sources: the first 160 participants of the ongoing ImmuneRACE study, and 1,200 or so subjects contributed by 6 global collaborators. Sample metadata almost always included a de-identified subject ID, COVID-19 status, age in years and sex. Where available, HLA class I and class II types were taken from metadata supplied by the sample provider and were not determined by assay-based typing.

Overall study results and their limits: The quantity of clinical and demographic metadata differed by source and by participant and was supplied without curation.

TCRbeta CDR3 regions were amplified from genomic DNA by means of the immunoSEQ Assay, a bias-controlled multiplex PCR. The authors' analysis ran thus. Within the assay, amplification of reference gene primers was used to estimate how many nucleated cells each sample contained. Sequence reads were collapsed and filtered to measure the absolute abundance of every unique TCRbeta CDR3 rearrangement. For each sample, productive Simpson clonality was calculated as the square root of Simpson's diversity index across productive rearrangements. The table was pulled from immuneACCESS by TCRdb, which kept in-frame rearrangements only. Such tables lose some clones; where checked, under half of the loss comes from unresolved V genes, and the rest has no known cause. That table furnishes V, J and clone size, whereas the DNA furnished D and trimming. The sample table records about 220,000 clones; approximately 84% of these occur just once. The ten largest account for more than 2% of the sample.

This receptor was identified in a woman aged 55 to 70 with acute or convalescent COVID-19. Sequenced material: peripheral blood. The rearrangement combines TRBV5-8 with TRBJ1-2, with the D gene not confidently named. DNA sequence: TGTGCCAGCAGCTTGTCTGCTGGCGGTGGCTACACCTTC. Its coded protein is CASSLSAGGGYTF.